A selection of T cell receptor beta chains follows, all from one sample in a study of blood T cells in healthy people across ages. In TCRdb, the 5' RACE reads were re-called with MiXCR into one record per CDR3 protein. Altogether 800,000 to 1,300,000 distinct CDR3 sequences are present, almost 25% being singletons, with the ten largest covering less than 0.85%. These same data were also listed under a study on T cells of mothers and their children.

The specimen was blood. The source is a girl aged 2 to 9 in good health. The CDR3 runs from the conserved cysteine through the conserved F or W. The D gene is left open where the match is weak. Clone size is shown for a subset of rows, as once, few, many or a class of expanded clone.

v_gene,abundance,j_gene,d_gene,CDR3nt,CDR3aa
TRBV11-2,few,TRBJ2-5,-,TGTGCCAGCAGCTTAATCATGGACGAAGAGACCCAGTACTTC,CASSLIMDEETQYF
TRBV6-5,-,TRBJ2-5,-,TGCGCCGGGGGACGGAATCAAGAGACCCAGTACTTC,CAGGRNQETQYF
TRBV10-3,-,TRBJ1-1,-,TGTGCCATCAGCCCCTTGAGTCCGGGTGATGAGGCTTATCGCCCCGACACTGAAGCTTTCTTT,CAISPLSPGDEAYRPDTEAFF
TRBV5-6,-,TRBJ2-5,-,TGTGCCAGCAGCATGGGAAGATTTGCGATCAGGGAGACCCAGTACTTC,CASSMGRFAIRETQYF
TRBV29-1,-,TRBJ2-1,-,TGCAGCGTACAATACAATGAGCAGTTCTTC,CSVQYNEQFF
TRBV20-1,few,TRBJ2-5,-,TGCAGTGCTATAAAACCCTGGGGGTCTCAAGAGACCCAGTACTTC,CSAIKPWGSQETQYF
TRBV6-5,many,TRBJ1-4,-,TGTGCCAGCAGTCCTACAGGAGCTAATGAAAAACTGTTTTTT,CASSPTGANEKLFF
TRBV20-1,few,TRBJ2-2,TRBD1,TGCAGTGCTAGACCCCAGGAGAGGGGGCTAACCGGGGAGCTGTTTTTT,CSARPQERGLTGELFF
TRBV7-2,many,TRBJ1-6,TRBD1,TGTGCCAGCGGCACGGACAGGGGAGGGTCACCCCTCCACTTT,CASGTDRGGSPLHF
TRBV28,few,TRBJ2-3,TRBD2,TGTGCCAGCAGCTCCCCCCTTAGCGGGGCCAGCACAGATACGCAGTATTTT,CASSSPLSGASTDTQYF
TRBV4-1,few,TRBJ2-2,-,TGCGCCAGCAGCCAAGATTCCTTAGGGAGCAACACCGGGGAGCTGTTTTTT,CASSQDSLGSNTGELFF
TRBV4-1,-,TRBJ2-3,-,TGCGCCAGCAGCCAAGATCCCAGGACAGATACGCAGTATTTT,CASSQDPRTDTQYF
TRBV2,-,TRBJ2-7,-,TGTGCCAGCGGGCACAAAGGCAGGGCCTCCTACTACGAGCAGTACTTC,CASGHKGRASYYEQYF
TRBV12-3/TRBV12-4,few,TRBJ2-7,-,TGTGCCAGCAGCCCCGACAAAACCTCCTACGAGCAGTACTTC,CASSPDKTSYEQYF
TRBV7-9,-,TRBJ1-1,-,TGTGCCAGCAGCCCTCCCAGCGGGGGGTGGGCTTTCTTT,CASSPPSGGWAFF
TRBV29-1,few,TRBJ2-7,-,TGCAGCGTTGAACTGGTAGGCGAGCAGTACTTC,CSVELVGEQYF
TRBV7-2,many,TRBJ1-1,-,TGTGCCAGCAGCTTAAACAGGAACACTGAAGCTTTCTTT,CASSLNRNTEAFF
TRBV11-3,few,TRBJ1-2,-,TGTGCCAGCAGCTTGCGGGGGCTGAACTATGGCTACACCTTC,CASSLRGLNYGYTF
TRBV7-3,few,TRBJ1-1,TRBD1,TGTGCCAGCAGCCCAACCGGGACAGTCGGAGAAGCTTTCTTT,CASSPTGTVGEAFF
TRBV11-2,-,TRBJ2-3,-,TGTGCCAGCAGCTTAAGAGGGCTGATCACAGATACGCAGTATTTT,CASSLRGLITDTQYF
TRBV6-2/TRBV6-3,-,TRBJ2-1,TRBD2,TGTGCCAGCAGCAAGCATTTGGTCGCAGGGAGGGAAATGGGGACCTACAATGAGCAGTTCTTC,CASSKHLVAGREMGTYNEQFF
TRBV7-2,-,TRBJ1-1,TRBD1,TGTGCCAGCAGCTTAAGGCAGGGGGCAGGGAACACTGAAGCTTTCTTT,CASSLRQGAGNTEAFF
TRBV5-6,-,TRBJ2-1,-,TGTGCCAGCAGCTTGGACAGTCTGCGGGAGCAGTTCTTC,CASSLDSLREQFF
TRBV10-3,-,TRBJ2-1,-,TGTGCCATCAGTGAGGGGGGACTGAGCAACTCTCACGATGAGCAGTTCTTC,CAISEGGLSNSHDEQFF
TRBV27,-,TRBJ2-7,-,TGTGCCACCAGGGGCGCGGTTGGAGTCGGCTACGAGCAGTACTTC,CATRGAVGVGYEQYF
TRBV7-2,few,TRBJ2-7,-,TGTGCCAGCAGCCAAGGGGCAGAGGTAGGCCACGAGCAGTACTTC,CASSQGAEVGHEQYF
TRBV25-1,few,TRBJ1-6,-,TGTGCCAGCAGTGAAAGTGGGGCAGGGAAGGGTTCACCCCTCCACTTT,CASSESGAGKGSPLHF
TRBV7-9,-,TRBJ2-5,-,TGTGCCAGCAGCTTAGAGATTCAGGGCCCCAAAGAGACCCAGTACTTC,CASSLEIQGPKETQYF
TRBV4-3,few,TRBJ2-3,-,TGCGCCAGCAGCCAGGGAGTAGCAGATACGCAGTATTTT,CASSQGVADTQYF
TRBV5-1,few,TRBJ2-5,-,TGCGCCAGCAGCTTGGAGTCGACGTACTGGTCCTACGAGCAGTGCTTC,CASSLESTYWSYEQCF
TRBV28,-,TRBJ2-1,-,TGTGCCAGCAGGGACTACCACAATGAGCAGTTCTTC,CASRDYHNEQFF
TRBV4-1,-,TRBJ1-1,-,TGCGCCAGCAGCCTCTTGGGGGAAGAAGCTTTCTTT,CASSLLGEEAFF
TRBV4-2,-,TRBJ1-6,-,TGTGCCAGCAGCCAAGATTTCAGGGGTAATTCACCCCTCCACTTT,CASSQDFRGNSPLHF
TRBV11-3,few,TRBJ2-4,-,TGTGCCAGCAGCTTAAGGCAGGCCGGCCTAAACATTCAGTACTTC,CASSLRQAGLNIQYF
TRBV4-1,-,TRBJ1-4,-,TGCGCCAGCCTTGGGGCGGGTCTAGAGGAAAAACTGTTTTTT,CASLGAGLEEKLFF
TRBV4-1,-,TRBJ1-1,-,TGCGCCAGCAGCCAACGAAGAGGGACGAACACTGAAGCTTTCTTT,CASSQRRGTNTEAFF
TRBV20-1,few,TRBJ1-4,-,TGCAGTGCTAGTCGCCCACCGCGTGAGCCCAGGGGTGAAAAACTGTTTTTT,CSASRPPREPRGEKLFF
TRBV4-3,-,TRBJ1-4,-,TGCGCCAGCAGCCCAGGGCCAGGCTGGGAAAAACTGTTTTTT,CASSPGPGWEKLFF
TRBV6-6,-,TRBJ2-3,-,TGTGCCAGCAGTTCTCCCTCCGCGGGGAGTAGCACAGATACGCAGTATTTT,CASSSPSAGSSTDTQYF
TRBV3-1,many,TRBJ2-4,-,TGTGCCAGCAGCCAAGATTTTCTAGCCAAAAACATTCAGTACTTC,CASSQDFLAKNIQYF
TRBV7-3,-,TRBJ2-5,-,TGTGCCAGCAGCTCGGGTGCGGTCCAAGAGACCCAGTACTTC,CASSSGAVQETQYF
TRBV6-6,-,TRBJ1-2,-,TGTGCCTGTTCCTACAGGGACTATGGCTACACCTTC,CACSYRDYGYTF
TRBV5-1,-,TRBJ2-5,-,TGCGCCAGCAGCCCGATCCAGCGGGCGGAACGGGAGGAGACCCAGTACTTC,CASSPIQRAEREETQYF
TRBV9,few,TRBJ2-5,-,TGTGCCAGCAGCTCCGAGGGGGGCCGGTCTGAGACCCAGTACTTC,CASSSEGGRSETQYF
TRBV27,-,TRBJ2-1,TRBD2,TGTGCCAGCAGTCTCAGACTAGCGGGAGGGCCTAGGAATGAGCAGTTCTTC,CASSLRLAGGPRNEQFF
TRBV18,-,TRBJ1-2,-,TGTGCCAGCTCACCTATCCCCCTTGGGTCCTATGGCTACACCTTC,CASSPIPLGSYGYTF